The rows below give T cell receptor beta chains drawn from one sample of a study of blood T cell repertoires in COVID-19. Sequencing used immunoSEQ multiplex PCR; TCRdb keeps in-frame clones, though not all of them. The table records about 80,000 clones, roughly 88% of them present only once. The sample comprised peripheral blood. These receptors were collected from a woman older than 75 with acute or convalescent COVID-19. The CDR3 runs from the conserved cysteine through the conserved F or W. The order of the fields is J gene, D gene, clone size, V gene, CDR3 protein, CDR3 DNA. The D gene is left open where the match is weak. Not all rows give a size; the values are once, few, many and, for expanded clones, a class.

>TRBJ2-5|TRBD1|-|TRBV3-1/TRBV3-2
CASSPGQGAETQYF
TGTGCCAGCAGCCCGGGACAGGGGGCGGAGACCCAGTACTTC
>TRBJ2-7|-|-|TRBV5-1
CASSLGRVNYEQYF
TGCGCCAGCAGCTTGGGCAGGGTAAACTACGAGCAGTACTTC
>TRBJ1-1|-|few|TRBV27
CASSLNPRGEDTEAFF
TGTGCCAGCAGTTTAAACCCCAGGGGTGAGGACACTGAAGCTTTCTTT
>TRBJ2-2|TRBD2|-|TRBV14
CASSPLSGGITGELFF
TGTGCCAGCAGCCCCCTCAGCGGGGGGATCACCGGGGAGCTGTTTTTT
>TRBJ2-5|-|-|TRBV6-5
CASRPPGGSQYF
TGTGCCAGCCGCCCACCCGGGGGATCCCAGTACTTC
>TRBJ2-3|TRBD1|-|TRBV6-2/TRBV6-3
CASSLGQNTDTQYF
TGTGCCAGCAGCCTGGGACAGAACACAGATACGCAGTATTTT
>TRBJ1-2|TRBD1|-|TRBV5-1
CASSSGTGEVHGYTF
TGCGCCAGCAGCTCCGGGACAGGGGAGGTTCATGGCTACACCTTC
>TRBJ2-2|TRBD1|-|TRBV30
CAWSRTGGRTGELFF
TGTGCCTGGAGCCGGACAGGGGGTCGGACCGGGGAGCTGTTTTTT
>TRBJ2-5|TRBD1|-|TRBV3-1/TRBV3-2
CASGRQGAETQYF
TGTGCCAGCGGGCGGCAGGGGGCAGAGACCCAGTACTTC
>TRBJ1-5|-|-|TRBV2
CASSWDIDQPQHF
TGTGCCAGCAGTTGGGACATCGATCAGCCCCAGCATTTT
>TRBJ2-7|TRBD2|-|TRBV6-5
CASSRTSGGVYEQYF
TGTGCCAGCAGCCGCACTAGCGGGGGAGTCTACGAGCAGTACTTC
>TRBJ2-4|-|-|TRBV11-1
CASSPGNIQYF
TGTGCCAGCAGCCCAGGGAACATTCAGTACTTC
>TRBJ1-1|-|-|TRBV25-1
CASSASPPGPNTEAFF
TGTGCCAGCAGTGCATCCCCTCCAGGGCCGAACACTGAAGCTTTCTTT
>TRBJ1-5|-|-|TRBV4-3
CASSPKGDSNQPQHF
TGCGCCAGCAGCCCTAAAGGGGATAGCAATCAGCCCCAGCATTTT
>TRBJ1-4|TRBD1|-|TRBV19
CASRTGGNEKLFF
TGTGCCAGTAGGACAGGGGGGAATGAAAAACTGTTTTTT
>TRBJ2-7|-|-|TRBV3-1/TRBV3-2
CASSRAGTAGEQYF
TGTGCCAGCAGCCGCGCGGGGACCGCGGGGGAGCAGTACTTC
>TRBJ2-7|TRBD2|-|TRBV5-5
CASSLEGSGGAYEQYF
TGTGCCAGCAGCTTGGAAGGTAGCGGGGGGGCCTACGAGCAGTACTTC
>TRBJ2-1|-|-|TRBV19
CASSRGSYNEQFF
TGTGCCAGTAGTCGGGGATCCTACAATGAGCAGTTCTTC
>TRBJ2-1|TRBD2|-|TRBV7-3
CASSYSGGLYNEQFF
TGTGCCAGCAGCTATAGCGGGGGGTTGTACAATGAGCAGTTCTTC
>TRBJ2-2|-|once|TRBV9
CASSLAGWSGELFF
TGTGCCAGCAGCCTCGCGGGCTGGAGCGGGGAGCTGTTTTTT
>TRBJ2-2|-|-|TRBV11-2
CASSLRLNTGELFF
TGTGCCAGCAGCCTACGTTTGAACACCGGGGAGCTGTTTTTT
>TRBJ2-1|-|-|TRBV27
CASSAGRTGWSNEQFF
TGTGCCAGCAGTGCCGGGAGGACAGGGTGGAGCAATGAGCAGTTCTTC
>TRBJ2-1|TRBD2|-|TRBV7-3
CASSLETSGGYNNEQFF
TGTGCCAGCAGCTTAGAAACTAGCGGGGGTTATAACAATGAGCAGTTCTTC
>TRBJ2-5|TRBD2|-|TRBV4-2
CASSPSGGEMETQYF
TGTGCCAGCAGCCCGTCGGGGGGGGAAATGGAGACCCAGTACTTC
>TRBJ1-1|-|-|TRBV5-6
CASSLRGFAVMNTEAFF
TGTGCCAGCAGCTTGCGCGGATTCGCGGTGATGAACACTGAAGCTTTCTTT
>TRBJ2-3|TRBD1|few|TRBV4-1
CASSQDDGEGGADTQYF
TGCGCCAGCAGCCAAGATGATGGGGAAGGGGGCGCAGATACGCAGTATTTT
>TRBJ1-2|-|-|TRBV30
CAWEGGARKEGYTF
TGTGCCTGGGAGGGGGGGGCGCGAAAAGAGGGCTACACCTTC
>TRBJ2-1|TRBD2|-|TRBV18
CASSPIAGGPLNEQFF
TGTGCCAGCTCACCAATCGCGGGAGGGCCCCTCAATGAGCAGTTCTTC
>TRBJ2-1|TRBD2|-|TRBV2
CASRYRAGGGNEQFF
TGTGCCAGCAGATACCGAGCGGGGGGAGGGAATGAGCAGTTCTTC
>TRBJ2-2|-|-|TRBV6-1
CASSEKRVNTGELFF
TGTGCCAGCAGTGAAAAGCGCGTTAACACCGGGGAGCTGTTTTTT
>TRBJ2-5|-|-|TRBV6-5
CATYIGGGTQYF
TGTGCCACCTACATCGGGGGAGGGACCCAGTACTTC
>TRBJ2-4|TRBD1|-|TRBV6-2/TRBV6-3
CASSYGQGMINIQYF
TGTGCCAGCAGTTACGGACAGGGGATGATAAACATTCAGTACTTC
>TRBJ2-1|TRBD2|-|TRBV7-9
CASSPTSADSYNEQFF
TGTGCCAGCAGCCCTACTAGCGCTGATTCCTACAATGAGCAGTTCTTC
>TRBJ1-4|TRBD1|-|TRBV27
CASSFLRDRDAKLFF
TGTGCCAGCAGTTTCCTCCGGGACAGGGACGCAAAACTGTTTTTT
>TRBJ1-2|-|-|TRBV5-4
CASSLSPRGGYTF
TGTGCCAGCAGCTTGAGTCCTCGGGGTGGCTACACCTTC
>TRBJ1-5|-|-|TRBV19
CASSIQSNQPQHF
TGTGCCAGTAGTATTCAGAGCAATCAGCCCCAGCATTTT
>TRBJ2-1|TRBD2|few|TRBV9
CASSPHQRGGRNEQFF
TGTGCCAGCAGCCCCCACCAGCGGGGGGGCCGGAATGAGCAGTTCTTC
>TRBJ1-3|TRBD1|-|TRBV6-5
CASIGTGTGNTIYF
TGTGCCAGCATAGGGACAGGGACTGGAAACACCATATATTTT
>TRBJ2-5|TRBD1|-|TRBV6-5
CASSPDRVKETQYF
TGTGCCAGCAGTCCCGACAGGGTTAAGGAGACCCAGTACTTC
>TRBJ2-3|TRBD2|-|TRBV19
CASSIRTSGGDTQYF
TGTGCCAGTAGTATTAGGACTAGCGGGGGAGATACGCAGTATTTT
>TRBJ2-7|-|once|TRBV21-1
CASSKDRDRVHEISYEQYF
TGTGCCAGCAGCAAAGACCGGGACAGGGTACACGAAATCTCCTACGAGCAGTACTTC
>TRBJ2-2|-|-|TRBV7-2
CASSPRGTNTGELFF
TGTGCCAGCAGCCCCAGGGGAACGAACACCGGGGAGCTGTTTTTT
>TRBJ2-7|-|-|TRBV15
CATSRDAQVDEQYF
TGTGCCACCAGCAGAGATGCCCAGGTTGACGAGCAGTACTTC
>TRBJ2-2|-|-|TRBV27
CASKSLLYTGELFF
TGTGCCAGCAAAAGTCTACTATACACCGGGGAGCTGTTTTTT